This is a list of T cell receptor beta chains from one sample in a study of graft-versus-host responses after intestinal transplantation. No antigen has been assigned to these receptors. Generated by immunoSEQ multiplex PCR, the TCRdb table keeps only in-frame clones and is missing some. The sample has about 39,000 clones; 90% to 95% are singletons. Sequencing used unstimulated CD8+ T cells sorted from spleen or lymph node cells, obtained before transplant. The source is a human donor who was the organ donor for an intestinal transplant. Each CDR3 is given with its conserved first and last residue. A D gene is named only where the DNA matches it firmly. Clone size is not always given. Where it is, it says once, few, many or a class for expanded clones.

clone size	J gene	V gene	D gene	CDR3 protein	CDR3 DNA
.	TRBJ2-6	TRBV5-4	.	CASNGDSSGANVLTF	TGTGCCAGCAACGGAGACAGCTCTGGGGCCAACGTCCTGACTTTC
.	TRBJ1-4	TRBV4-3	.	CASSSYGKKEKLFF	TGCGCCAGCAGCTCATACGGGAAGAAGGAAAAACTGTTTTTT
.	TRBJ2-7	TRBV6-5	.	CAGSYAGWEQYF	TGTGCCGGCAGTTACGCGGGGTGGGAGCAGTACTTC
.	TRBJ2-6	TRBV6-5	.	CASTLQSSGANVLTF	TGTGCCAGCACCCTACAGAGCTCTGGGGCCAACGTCCTGACTTTC
.	TRBJ2-2	TRBV2	TRBD1	CASVSRDSPGELFF	TGTGCCAGCGTATCCCGGGACAGTCCCGGGGAGCTGTTTTTT
.	TRBJ2-2	TRBV4-1	.	CASSQLDPIGELFF	TGCGCCAGCAGCCAGTTAGACCCAATCGGGGAGCTGTTTTTT
.	TRBJ2-1	TRBV23-1	TRBD1	CASTLPPVGQGNEQFF	TGCGCCAGCACCTTACCCCCCGTCGGACAGGGCAATGAGCAGTTCTTC
.	TRBJ2-7	TRBV6-5	TRBD2	CASSSRLAGGSYEQYF	TGTGCCAGCAGTTCCCGACTAGCGGGGGGATCCTACGAGCAGTACTTC
.	TRBJ2-1	TRBV9	.	CASSVGRASYNEQFF	TGTGCCAGCAGCGTAGGACGGGCCTCCTACAATGAGCAGTTCTTC
.	TRBJ1-2	TRBV7-2	.	CASSLPDNNYGYTF	TGTGCCAGCAGCTTACCGGACAATAACTATGGCTACACCTTC
.	TRBJ1-2	TRBV6-5	.	CAISGAQNYGYTF	TGTGCCATCAGTGGGGCACAGAACTATGGCTACACCTTC
.	TRBJ1-3	TRBV7-8	.	CASSRDIGNTIYF	TGTGCCAGCAGCCGGGACATCGGAAACACCATATATTTT
.	TRBJ1-1	TRBV11-2	.	CASSFRVVNTEAFF	TGTGCCAGCAGCTTCAGGGTTGTGAACACTGAAGCTTTCTTT
.	TRBJ2-5	TRBV9	.	CASSVAYGLRQTQYF	TGTGCCAGCAGCGTAGCTTATGGGCTTCGACAGACCCAGTACTTC
.	TRBJ1-5	TRBV7-2	.	CASSSFNQPQHF	TGTGCCAGCAGCTCCTTCAATCAGCCCCAGCATTTT
.	TRBJ2-3	TRBV11-2	TRBD2	CASSLVAGGTDTQYF	TGTGCCAGCAGCTTAGTAGCGGGGGGCACAGATACGCAGTATTTT
.	TRBJ1-2	TRBV29-1	.	CSVNRDANYGYTF	TGCAGCGTTAACAGGGACGCTAACTATGGCTACACCTTC
.	TRBJ1-1	TRBV4-1	.	CASSQAPGGLAFF	TGCGCCAGCAGCCAAGCCCCCGGGGGATTAGCTTTCTTT
.	TRBJ2-1	TRBV18	TRBD2	CASSYTVVAGGLSNEQFF	TGTGCCAGTTCCTACACAGTGGTAGCGGGGGGCTTAAGCAATGAGCAGTTCTTC
.	TRBJ2-3	TRBV10-2	.	CASTYADTQYF	TGCGCCAGCACGTACGCCGATACGCAGTATTTT
few	TRBJ2-7	TRBV21-1	.	CASSNIGDNYAYEQYF	TGTGCCAGCAGCAACATAGGGGACAACTATGCCTACGAGCAGTACTTC
.	TRBJ2-7	TRBV5-6	.	CASSLVAGKGEQYF	TGTGCCAGCAGCTTGGTTGCAGGCAAAGGCGAGCAGTACTTC
.	TRBJ1-1	TRBV19	.	CASTPLDGGDLTEAFF	TGTGCCAGTACGCCTCTCGATGGGGGGGATCTCACTGAAGCTTTCTTT
once	TRBJ2-7	TRBV6-5	.	CASSYSNSHEQYF	TGTGCCAGCAGTTACTCTAACAGCCACGAGCAGTACTTC
.	TRBJ1-3	TRBV14	.	CASSQDWLGKHSGNTIYF	TGTGCCAGCAGCCAAGATTGGCTAGGGAAGCACTCTGGAAACACCATATATTTT
.	TRBJ2-3	TRBV27	.	CASSRNPDTQYF	TGTGCCAGCAGCCGTAACCCCGATACGCAGTATTTT
.	TRBJ1-6	TRBV9	TRBD1	CASSADRANSPLHF	TGTGCCAGCAGCGCAGACAGGGCTAATTCACCCCTCCACTTT
.	TRBJ1-5	TRBV28	.	CASSLGQINQPQHF	TGTGCCAGCAGTTTAGGGCAGATCAATCAGCCCCAGCATTTT
.	TRBJ1-3	TRBV28	TRBD1	CASSSSGGDSGNTIYF	TGTGCCAGCAGTTCTTCAGGGGGCGATTCTGGAAACACCATATATTTT
once	TRBJ1-2	TRBV6-5	.	CASSYGVLYGYTF	TGTGCCAGCAGTTACGGGGTCCTCTATGGCTACACCTTC
.	TRBJ1-1	TRBV4-1	.	CASSTGLEAFF	TGCGCCAGCAGCACAGGGCTTGAAGCTTTCTTT
.	TRBJ2-7	TRBV27	.	CASSFGQSYEQYF	TGTGCCAGCAGCTTCGGACAGTCCTACGAGCAGTACTTC
.	TRBJ1-1	TRBV29-1	TRBD1	CSVAPTDRAGTEAFF	TGCAGCGTTGCGCCCACGGACAGGGCAGGGACTGAAGCTTTCTTT
.	TRBJ2-7	TRBV11-2	.	CASSFGTGNEQYF	TGTGCCAGCAGCTTCGGCACAGGGAACGAGCAGTACTTC
.	TRBJ2-5	TRBV4-1	TRBD1	CASSQRDPLTGTGLQETQYF	TGCGCCAGCAGCCAAAGGGATCCCTTGACGGGGACAGGACTCCAAGAGACCCAGTACTTC
.	TRBJ2-5	TRBV27	TRBD2	CASSLGLAGETQYF	TGTGCCAGCAGTTTAGGACTAGCGGGGGAGACCCAGTACTTC
.	TRBJ2-3	TRBV30	.	CAWSGDTQYF	TGTGCCTGGAGTGGGGATACGCAGTATTTT
.	TRBJ2-4	TRBV21-1	.	CASSKRGQGMYIQYF	TGTGCCAGCAGCAAAAGAGGACAGGGGATGTACATTCAGTACTTC
.	TRBJ2-2	TRBV4-3	TRBD2	CASSSHKVGGENTGELFF	TGCGCCAGCAGCTCCCATAAGGTCGGGGGGGAGAACACCGGGGAGCTGTTTTTT
.	TRBJ2-1	TRBV7-8	TRBD1	CASRTRQGGSSYNEQFF	TGTGCCAGCAGAACACGACAGGGGGGAAGCTCCTACAATGAGCAGTTCTTC
.	TRBJ2-7	TRBV30	.	CACSGGNFYEQYF	TGTGCCTGCTCAGGGGGGAATTTCTACGAGCAGTACTTC
.	TRBJ1-1	TRBV28	.	CASSLWAGRHSNTEAFF	TGTGCCAGCAGTTTATGGGCAGGGAGGCATTCAAACACTGAAGCTTTCTTT
few	TRBJ1-1	TRBV19	.	CASSIWTAGNTEAFF	TGTGCCAGTAGTATCTGGACAGCGGGGAACACTGAAGCTTTCTTT